These T cell receptor beta chains were read from a single sample in a study of CD8 T cells in Susac syndrome. In TCRdb, the immunoSEQ multiplex PCR reads were re-called with MiXCR into one record per CDR3 protein. Among approximately 190,000 distinct CDR3 sequences listed, about 94% were seen once. The source material was CD4+ T cells from PBMCs. The receptor source for this set is a human donor in good health. Each CDR3 is given with its conserved first and last residue. Each record gives: clone size, D gene, V gene, J gene, CDR3 DNA, CDR3 protein. A D gene is named only where the DNA matches it firmly. Rows may omit the clone size; those that give it use once, few, many or a size class.

abundance: .; d_gene: TRBD2; v_gene: TRBV29-1; j_gene: TRBJ2-3; CDR3nt: TGCAGCATAGCGGGGGGGCCTGGGACAGATACGCAGTATTTT; CDR3aa: CSIAGGPGTDTQYF
abundance: .; d_gene: .; v_gene: TRBV5-1; j_gene: TRBJ2-3; CDR3nt: TGCGCCAGCAGCTTGGATGGGAAGTCCACAGATACGCAGTATTTT; CDR3aa: CASSLDGKSTDTQYF
abundance: .; d_gene: TRBD1; v_gene: TRBV5-4; j_gene: TRBJ1-2; CDR3nt: TGTGCCAGCAGCCCCGCCCGGACAGGGGGAACCTATGGCTACACCTTC; CDR3aa: CASSPARTGGTYGYTF
abundance: .; d_gene: .; v_gene: TRBV29-1; j_gene: TRBJ2-1; CDR3nt: TGCAGCGCGTTTGTGCTTGAGCAGTTCTTC; CDR3aa: CSAFVLEQFF
abundance: .; d_gene: TRBD2; v_gene: TRBV7-9; j_gene: TRBJ2-5; CDR3nt: TGTGCCAGCAGCTTAACTAGCGGGGGCACTAGAGAGACCCAGTACTTC; CDR3aa: CASSLTSGGTRETQYF
abundance: .; d_gene: .; v_gene: TRBV30; j_gene: TRBJ1-4; CDR3nt: TGTGCCTGGAGTGCGGGGCCCGCGTTTGAAAAACTGTTTTTT; CDR3aa: CAWSAGPAFEKLFF
abundance: .; d_gene: TRBD1; v_gene: TRBV29-1; j_gene: TRBJ2-7; CDR3nt: TGCAGCGTTGAACCCTACAGGGGGCTTGGGGAGCAGTACTTC; CDR3aa: CSVEPYRGLGEQYF
abundance: .; d_gene: .; v_gene: TRBV12-3/TRBV12-4; j_gene: TRBJ2-6; CDR3nt: TGTGCCAGCAGTCACTTCCCAGGGGCTGGGGCCAACGTCCTGACTTTC; CDR3aa: CASSHFPGAGANVLTF
abundance: .; d_gene: .; v_gene: TRBV6-2/TRBV6-3; j_gene: TRBJ1-2; CDR3nt: TGTGCCAGCAGTTACTCTGCGGGACCAGCTAACTATGGCTACACCTTC; CDR3aa: CASSYSAGPANYGYTF
abundance: .; d_gene: TRBD1; v_gene: TRBV7-9; j_gene: TRBJ1-2; CDR3nt: TGTGCCAGCAGAAGGTTGGGACAGGGCTTCGGTGGCTACACCTTC; CDR3aa: CASRRLGQGFGGYTF
abundance: .; d_gene: .; v_gene: TRBV28; j_gene: TRBJ2-7; CDR3nt: TGTGCCAGCAAAGGGGGATTGGCCTCCTACGAGCAGTACTTC; CDR3aa: CASKGGLASYEQYF
abundance: .; d_gene: .; v_gene: TRBV5-4; j_gene: TRBJ1-1; CDR3nt: TGTGCCAGCCGGATCGGGCAGGGCCGCACTGAAGCTTTCTTT; CDR3aa: CASRIGQGRTEAFF
abundance: .; d_gene: .; v_gene: TRBV29-1; j_gene: TRBJ2-3; CDR3nt: TGCAGCGGCCGCTGGGGAGGTAGCACAGATACGCAGTATTTT; CDR3aa: CSGRWGGSTDTQYF
abundance: .; d_gene: .; v_gene: TRBV11-2; j_gene: TRBJ2-5; CDR3nt: TGTGCCAGCAGCCCCCAGCGGGCAGGGACCCAGTACTTC; CDR3aa: CASSPQRAGTQYF
abundance: .; d_gene: TRBD1; v_gene: TRBV3-1; j_gene: TRBJ1-2; CDR3nt: TGTGCCAGCAGCCAAGGGACGGCAGGGGGGTATGGCTACACCTTC; CDR3aa: CASSQGTAGGYGYTF
abundance: .; d_gene: .; v_gene: TRBV27; j_gene: TRBJ2-3; CDR3nt: TGTGCCAGCAGTTTAATGTGGGGCACAGATACGCAGTATTTT; CDR3aa: CASSLMWGTDTQYF
abundance: .; d_gene: .; v_gene: TRBV6-2/TRBV6-3; j_gene: TRBJ1-5; CDR3nt: TGTGCCAGCAGTGATGGTCAGCCCCAGCATTTT; CDR3aa: CASSDGQPQHF
abundance: .; d_gene: .; v_gene: TRBV6-5; j_gene: TRBJ1-1; CDR3nt: TGTGCCAGCAACACGAACGGGGCGGGGACTGAAGCTTTCTTT; CDR3aa: CASNTNGAGTEAFF
abundance: .; d_gene: .; v_gene: TRBV5-4; j_gene: TRBJ2-1; CDR3nt: TGTGCCAGCAGCTGGGTACAGGGCGCTGAGCAGTTCTTC; CDR3aa: CASSWVQGAEQFF
abundance: .; d_gene: TRBD1; v_gene: TRBV6-5; j_gene: TRBJ1-4; CDR3nt: TGTGCCAGCAGTTACTCGTCTTACAGGGGGCCCGAAAAACTGTTTTTT; CDR3aa: CASSYSSYRGPEKLFF
abundance: .; d_gene: TRBD2; v_gene: TRBV5-6; j_gene: TRBJ2-5; CDR3nt: TGTGCCAGCAGCTTGTGGACTCTAGTGCCTAGCGGAATCCAAGAGACCCAGTACTTC; CDR3aa: CASSLWTLVPSGIQETQYF
abundance: .; d_gene: .; v_gene: TRBV5-1; j_gene: TRBJ1-6; CDR3nt: TGCGCCAGCAGCTTGGAGGGGTTGGGCTCACCCCTCCACTTT; CDR3aa: CASSLEGLGSPLHF
abundance: .; d_gene: .; v_gene: TRBV9; j_gene: TRBJ1-5; CDR3nt: TGTGCCAGCATAACTGGCGGGACACCGAGCAATCAGCCCCAGCATTTT; CDR3aa: CASITGGTPSNQPQHF
abundance: .; d_gene: .; v_gene: TRBV29-1; j_gene: TRBJ1-4; CDR3nt: TGCAGCGCGGACAGAGGAGGTGAAAAACTGTTTTTT; CDR3aa: CSADRGGEKLFF
abundance: .; d_gene: .; v_gene: TRBV12-3/TRBV12-4; j_gene: TRBJ2-5; CDR3nt: TGTGCCAGCAGTTTCCGACCTACCCAAGAGACCCAGTACTTC; CDR3aa: CASSFRPTQETQYF
abundance: .; d_gene: .; v_gene: TRBV7-2; j_gene: TRBJ2-5; CDR3nt: TGTGCCAGCAGCTTTAAGGGGCGCGGGGAGACCCAGTACTTC; CDR3aa: CASSFKGRGETQYF
abundance: once; d_gene: .; v_gene: TRBV7-2; j_gene: TRBJ1-5; CDR3nt: TGTGCCAGCAGCTTGGGGGGGCACAATCAGCCCCAGCATTTT; CDR3aa: CASSLGGHNQPQHF
abundance: .; d_gene: .; v_gene: TRBV25-1; j_gene: TRBJ1-5; CDR3nt: TGTGCCAGCAGTGAATGGGGGGGTCATGGCAATCAGCCCCAGCATTTT; CDR3aa: CASSEWGGHGNQPQHF
abundance: .; d_gene: .; v_gene: TRBV5-6; j_gene: TRBJ1-1; CDR3nt: TGTGCCAGCAGCCCGCTCGGGGGAACAAACACTGAAGCTTTCTTT; CDR3aa: CASSPLGGTNTEAFF
abundance: .; d_gene: TRBD2; v_gene: TRBV12-3/TRBV12-4; j_gene: TRBJ2-5; CDR3nt: TGTGCCAGCAGACCATTAGCGGGGGGACCGACCGTGGCCCAGTACTTC; CDR3aa: CASRPLAGGPTVAQYF
abundance: .; d_gene: .; v_gene: TRBV27; j_gene: TRBJ2-1; CDR3nt: TGTGCCACAGGAACGGGGCTTAGGGGCAATGAGCAGTTCTTC; CDR3aa: CATGTGLRGNEQFF
abundance: once; d_gene: TRBD1; v_gene: TRBV7-2; j_gene: TRBJ1-4; CDR3nt: TGTGCCAGCAGCTCTCTGGGGACAGCCTACCGGGACGTTGAAAAACTGTTTTTT; CDR3aa: CASSSLGTAYRDVEKLFF
abundance: .; d_gene: .; v_gene: TRBV30; j_gene: TRBJ1-1; CDR3nt: TGTGCCTGGAGTCGGGACGTGAACACTGAAGCTTTCTTT; CDR3aa: CAWSRDVNTEAFF
abundance: .; d_gene: TRBD1; v_gene: TRBV29-1; j_gene: TRBJ1-2; CDR3nt: TGCAGCGTTGGGGCAGGACAGGGAAGGCAGAGTTATGGCTACACCTTC; CDR3aa: CSVGAGQGRQSYGYTF
abundance: .; d_gene: TRBD1; v_gene: TRBV7-3; j_gene: TRBJ2-5; CDR3nt: TGTGCCAGCAGCTGGACAGGGATGGAAGAGACCCAGTACTTC; CDR3aa: CASSWTGMEETQYF
abundance: .; d_gene: .; v_gene: TRBV3-1; j_gene: TRBJ1-1; CDR3nt: TGTGCCAGCAGCCGCGACAGGAGAGAAGCTTTCTTT; CDR3aa: CASSRDRREAFF
abundance: .; d_gene: .; v_gene: TRBV9; j_gene: TRBJ1-5; CDR3nt: TGTGCCAGCAACTCGGGGACTAGCAATCAGCCCCAGCATTTT; CDR3aa: CASNSGTSNQPQHF
abundance: .; d_gene: .; v_gene: TRBV30; j_gene: TRBJ1-6; CDR3nt: TGTGCCTGGAGTGTACCTGCTCCAAGCTCCTATAATTCACCCCTCCACTTT; CDR3aa: CAWSVPAPSSYNSPLHF
abundance: .; d_gene: .; v_gene: TRBV29-1; j_gene: TRBJ1-1; CDR3nt: TGCAGCGCCGGAGCGGGGAACACTGAAGCTTTCTTT; CDR3aa: CSAGAGNTEAFF
abundance: .; d_gene: .; v_gene: TRBV5-1; j_gene: TRBJ1-6; CDR3nt: TGCGCCAGCAGCTCATCCGGGACTCCTAATTCACCCCTCCACTTT; CDR3aa: CASSSSGTPNSPLHF
abundance: .; d_gene: .; v_gene: TRBV5-1; j_gene: TRBJ2-7; CDR3nt: TGCGCCAGCAGCCCTGGAGGGTTTCGGATGGCCTACGAGCAGTACTTC; CDR3aa: CASSPGGFRMAYEQYF
abundance: once; d_gene: .; v_gene: TRBV2; j_gene: TRBJ1-5; CDR3nt: TGTGCCAGCAGTAGGGGACGGGGCGGTTTACAGCCCCAGCATTTT; CDR3aa: CASSRGRGGLQPQHF
abundance: .; d_gene: TRBD2; v_gene: TRBV20-1; j_gene: TRBJ2-2; CDR3nt: TGCAGTGCTAGTCCCGCTAGCGGGGTCACCGGGGAGCTGTTTTTT; CDR3aa: CSASPASGVTGELFF
abundance: .; d_gene: TRBD1; v_gene: TRBV7-2; j_gene: TRBJ2-7; CDR3nt: TGTGCCAGCAGCCAGGGGGCCTACGAGCAGTACTTC; CDR3aa: CASSQGAYEQYF
abundance: .; d_gene: TRBD1; v_gene: TRBV6-2/TRBV6-3; j_gene: TRBJ1-1; CDR3nt: TGTGCCAGCACCCACAGGGTAACAGGGGGGACTGAAGCTTTCTTT; CDR3aa: CASTHRVTGGTEAFF
abundance: few; d_gene: .; v_gene: TRBV2; j_gene: TRBJ2-3; CDR3nt: TGTGCCAGCAGTGAAGTAGGCTCAGATACGCAGTATTTT; CDR3aa: CASSEVGSDTQYF
abundance: .; d_gene: TRBD1; v_gene: TRBV15; j_gene: TRBJ1-5; CDR3nt: TGTGCCACCAGCAGAGCCCCAGGGGGGGGCGTCCAGCCCCAGCATTTT; CDR3aa: CATSRAPGGGVQPQHF
abundance: .; d_gene: .; v_gene: TRBV6-1; j_gene: TRBJ2-1; CDR3nt: TGTGCCAGCAGGCCCCGGGGGAGCGGGCACTACAATGAGCAGTTCTTC; CDR3aa: CASRPRGSGHYNEQFF
abundance: .; d_gene: TRBD1; v_gene: TRBV20-1; j_gene: TRBJ2-1; CDR3nt: TGCAGTGCTAGACCTCGGACAGGGTGGGCTCTTGAGCAGTTCTTC; CDR3aa: CSARPRTGWALEQFF
abundance: .; d_gene: TRBD1; v_gene: TRBV11-2; j_gene: TRBJ2-3; CDR3nt: TGTGCCAGCAACCTACAGGGACAGGCCACAGATACGCAGTATTTT; CDR3aa: CASNLQGQATDTQYF
abundance: .; d_gene: TRBD1; v_gene: TRBV5-1; j_gene: TRBJ2-1; CDR3nt: TGCGCCAGCAGCTTACTAAAACCGGGACAGGGCTTGAATGAGCAGTTCTTC; CDR3aa: CASSLLKPGQGLNEQFF
abundance: .; d_gene: .; v_gene: TRBV7-3; j_gene: TRBJ2-7; CDR3nt: TGTGCCAGCAGCTTAGCGTCGGACAGCCACGAGCAGTACTTC; CDR3aa: CASSLASDSHEQYF
abundance: .; d_gene: TRBD1; v_gene: TRBV15; j_gene: TRBJ1-2; CDR3nt: TGTGCCACCAGCCGAGATGCCTTCGGACAGGGACAGAAACTCTATGGCTACACCTTC; CDR3aa: CATSRDAFGQGQKLYGYTF
abundance: .; d_gene: TRBD2; v_gene: TRBV7-8; j_gene: TRBJ2-5; CDR3nt: TGTGCCAGCAGCTTGGGGTATCGTGGCGGGGGGGCCCGAAGCCAAGAGACCCAGTACTTC; CDR3aa: CASSLGYRGGGARSQETQYF
abundance: .; d_gene: .; v_gene: TRBV7-2; j_gene: TRBJ1-5; CDR3nt: TGTGCCAGCGGGGGCCAGGGTCATCAGCCCCAGCATTTT; CDR3aa: CASGGQGHQPQHF